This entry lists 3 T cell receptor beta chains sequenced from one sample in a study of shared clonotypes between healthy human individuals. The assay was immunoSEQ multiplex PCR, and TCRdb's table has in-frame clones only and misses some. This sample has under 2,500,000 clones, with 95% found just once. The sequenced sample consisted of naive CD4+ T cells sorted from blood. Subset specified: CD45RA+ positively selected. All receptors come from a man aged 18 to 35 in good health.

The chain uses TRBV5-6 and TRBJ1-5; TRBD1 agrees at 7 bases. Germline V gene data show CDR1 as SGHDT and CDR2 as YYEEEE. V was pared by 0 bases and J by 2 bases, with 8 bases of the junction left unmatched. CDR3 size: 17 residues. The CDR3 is CASSLGYRGTGNQPQHF. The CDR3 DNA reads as TGTGCCAGCAGCTTGGGCTACAGGGGAACAGGCAATCAGCCCCAGCATTTT. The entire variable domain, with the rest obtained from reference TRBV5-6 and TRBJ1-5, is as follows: DAGVTQSPTHLIKTRGQQVTLRCSPKSGHDTVSWYQQALGQGPQFIFQYYEEEERQRGNFPDRFSGHQFPNYSSELNVNALLLGDSALYLCASSLGYRGTGNQPQHFGDGTRLSIL.

CDR3 protein: CASSLRTSDTGELFF. The CDR3 DNA reads as TGCGCCAGCAGCTTGCGGACTAGCGACACCGGGGAGCTGTTTTTT. The gene calls are TRBV5-1 and TRBJ2-2; 9 nucleotides align to TRBD2. Trimming took 1 base from V and 3 from J; bases not matched to a gene: 1. CDR1 and CDR2 from the germline V gene are SGHRS and YFSETQ. The CDR3 covers 15 residues. The whole variable domain, filled in from reference TRBV5-1 and TRBJ2-2, reads KAGVTQTPRYLIKTRGQQVTLSCSPISGHRSVSWYQQTPGQGLQFLFEYFSETQRNKGNFPGRFSGRQFSNSRSEMNVSTLELGDSALYLCASSLRTSDTGELFFGEGSRLTVL.

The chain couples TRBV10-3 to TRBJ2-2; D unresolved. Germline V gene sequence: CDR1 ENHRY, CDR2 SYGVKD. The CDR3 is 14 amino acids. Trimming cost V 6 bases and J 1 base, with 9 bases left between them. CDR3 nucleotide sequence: TGTGCCATCAGCCTGGCTTGGAACACCGGGGAGCTGTTTTTT. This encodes CAISLAWNTGELFF.